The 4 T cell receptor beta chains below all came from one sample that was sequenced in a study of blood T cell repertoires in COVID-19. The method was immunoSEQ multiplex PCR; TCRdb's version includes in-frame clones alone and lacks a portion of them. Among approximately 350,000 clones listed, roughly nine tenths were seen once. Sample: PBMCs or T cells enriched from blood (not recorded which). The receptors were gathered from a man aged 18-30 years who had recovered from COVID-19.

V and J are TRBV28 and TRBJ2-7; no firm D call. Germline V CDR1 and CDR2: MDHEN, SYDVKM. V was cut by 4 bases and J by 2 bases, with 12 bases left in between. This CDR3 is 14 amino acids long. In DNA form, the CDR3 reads TGTGCCAGCAGTTCCCCGGTTTACCCCTACGAGCAGTACTTC. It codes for CASSSPVYPYEQYF.

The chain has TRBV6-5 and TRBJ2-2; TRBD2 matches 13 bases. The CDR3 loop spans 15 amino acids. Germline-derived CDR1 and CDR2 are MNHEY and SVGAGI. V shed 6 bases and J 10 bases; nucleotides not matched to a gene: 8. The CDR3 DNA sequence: TGTGCCAGCAGAAACCTTGGGACTAGCGGGGCGGAGCTGTTTTTT. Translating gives CASRNLGTSGAELFF.

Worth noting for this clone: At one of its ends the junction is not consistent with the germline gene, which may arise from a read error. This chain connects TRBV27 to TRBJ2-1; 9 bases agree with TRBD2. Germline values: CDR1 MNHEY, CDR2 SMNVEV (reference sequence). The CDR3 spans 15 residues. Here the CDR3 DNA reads TGTGCCGGCAGTCCAACTAGCGGGTTCTACAATGAGCAGTTCTTC. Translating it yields CAGSPTSGFYNEQFF.

The CDR3 sequence is CASSLGQSTDTQYF. In DNA form, the CDR3 reads TGTGCCAGCAGCCTAGGACAGAGCACAGATACGCAGTATTTT. The chain recombines TRBV7-6 with TRBJ2-3, with D possibly matching TRBD1 (6 bases). Germline V lookup: CDR1 SGHVS, CDR2 FNYEAQ. V was cut by 5 bases and J by 0 bases, with 9 bases left in between. The CDR3 contains 14 residues.